This record looks at one T cell receptor beta chain sequence and its context. Its antigen is unknown. Base qualities are not at hand, and no much larger clone is one base apart. This specimen belongs to a study of blood T cell repertoires in COVID-19 (dated by TCRdb to the early 2020s). About the investigation overall: For ImmuneRACE Cohort 3, a participant was defined as recovered based on two consecutive negative NP/OP PCR tests, clearance by a healthcare professional, or resolution of symptoms. Where HLA class I and class II types were available, the types were taken from metadata supplied by the sample provider, not from assay-based typing. Subjects who had been exposed to COVID-19, were actively infected with it, or had recovered from it provided the deeply sampled blood TCRbeta repertoires that made up the dataset. The material from the prospective study consisted of cDNA or gDNA derived from T cells, B-cell-depleted T cells, or PBMCs. Samples covering the acute and convalescent phases of COVID-19 were provided by collaborators in the United States, Italy and Spain. Samples were obtained from the ongoing ImmuneRACE study (first 160 participants) and from about 1,300 subjects provided by 6 global collaborators. The repertoires were released in a freely available public database meant as a resource for research on the immune response to SARS-CoV-2. The sample metadata nearly always contained a de-identified subject ID, COVID-19 status, age in years and sex. Broad study findings and their caveats: The quantity of clinical and demographic metadata differed by source and by participant and was supplied without curation.

Enrolling through a virtual design, the prospective study's participants ranged in age from roughly 18 to 100 years and lived across some 22 United States geographic areas. To assign participants to cohorts, the prospective study relied on clinical history that participants themselves reported in a screening survey and a study questionnaire. In the prospective study, mobile phlebotomists collected whole blood, serum and a nasopharyngeal or oropharyngeal swab from each participant. Participants in the prospective study had the option to provide additional blood draws and questionnaires over a roughly two-month period. Blood samples from the prospective study were shipped frozen or at room temperature prior to DNA extraction. TCRbeta CDR3 regions were amplified from genomic DNA by means of the immunoSEQ Assay, a bias-controlled multiplex PCR. The original pipeline was this. The number of nucleated cells in each sample was estimated by amplification of reference gene primers within the assay. To quantify the absolute abundance of each unique TCRbeta CDR3 rearrangement, sequence reads were collapsed and filtered. Productive Simpson clonality was computed per sample as the square root of Simpson's diversity index over productive rearrangements. The table comes from immuneACCESS by way of TCRdb, which keeps in-frame sequences with V and J called. Part of the clones is missing from these tables; in studies checked, under half for an unresolved V gene and the rest for unknown reasons. The V and J calls and the clone size are those of that table, but D and trimming were determined from the DNA. This sample is represented by some 180,000 clones; 85% to 90% of them were singletons. Together, the top ten hold roughly 24% of the sample.

CDR1 and CDR2, looked up from the germline V gene, are WSHSY and SAAADI. Reading from cysteine to phenylalanine, the CDR3 counts 15 amino acids. The DNA shown is the 45-base CDR3, in frame from base 1. V loses 0 bases, J loses 4 bases, and the germline ends lie 10 bases apart. Material for sequencing was PBMCs or T cells enriched from blood (not recorded which). This TCR derives from a woman in her 40s in a cohort exposed to, infected with or recovered from COVID-19 (not recorded which). The receptor chain draws on TRBV10-2 and TRBJ1-5; D gene: possibly TRBD1, on 6 matching bases. The nucleotide sequence reads TGCGCCAGCAGTGAGTCACAGGGTCGAAATCAGCCCCAGCATTTT. The resulting protein is CASSESQGRNQPQHF.